Sequencing of this T cell receptor (beta chain) was carried out in a study of blood T cell repertoires in COVID-19. Looking at the study overall: Donors in the United States, Italy and Spain gave samples during acute or convalescent COVID-19. From T cells, B-cell-depleted T cells, or PBMCs came the material, which was cDNA or gDNA.

Original methodology: Reference gene primers were amplified, and this amplification served to estimate nucleated cell counts. Data came from immunoSEQ multiplex PCR; TCRdb stores just in-frame clones and leaves some out. Clonal size and the V and J genes are those of that table, whereas D and trimming came from the DNA. The data contain about 65,000 clones, 80% to 85% of them seen just once; the ten biggest clones take up roughly 39%. Germline lookup yields CDR1 SNHLY and CDR2 FYNNEI. CDR3 length: 14 residues. The V segment lost 4 bases and the J segment 7 bases; nucleotides outside the gene matches: 8.

Sequenced sample: peripheral blood. The chain combines TRBV2 with TRBJ1-2; TRBD1 agrees at 8 bases. This receptor was identified in a human donor in a cohort sampled during active COVID-19. CDR3 residues: CASSGEGRGPGYTF. The CDR3 DNA follows: TGTGCCAGCAGTGGGGAGGGCAGGGGGCCTGGCTACACCTTC.